These 24 T cell receptor beta chains originate from one sample sequenced in a study of T cell repertoires in cytomegalovirus infection. TCRdb ran MiXCR on the reads and lists one entry per CDR3 protein. The sample includes more than 650,000 distinct CDR3 sequences, 35% seen only once; the top ten take around 2.8%. Material for sequencing was PBMCs. The receptors come from a human donor in good health (CMV status not recorded). Some clones in this sample may be carry-over from other donors' samples.

A few counts support this clonotype. This chain uses TRBV7-2 with TRBJ2-7, with D unclear. The germline V gene encodes CDR1 SGHTA and CDR2 FQGNSA. V lost 2 bases to trimming and J lost 2 bases, with 19 bases between them. CDR3 length: 17 residues. CDR3 region: CASSLRRYDLNPYEQYF. Here the CDR3 DNA reads TGTGCCAGCAGCTTAAGAAGGTACGACCTGAACCCCTACGAGCAGTACTTC.

The sample holds a few counts of this clonotype. V is TRBV30 and J is TRBJ1-6, with TRBD1 matching 7 bases. Germline CDR1 is GTSNPN and CDR2 is SVGIG (reference sequence). Trimming removed 5 bases from V and 10 bases from J; junction bases left unmatched: 8. This CDR3 is 13 amino acids long. CDR3 bases: TGTGCCTGGGACCATAAACAGGGGTCACCCCTCCACTTT. It yields the protein CAWDHKQGSPLHF.

This chain connects TRBV12-3 or TRBV12-4 to TRBJ2-1; tentative D call: TRBD1 (6 bases). V dropped 5 bases and J dropped 0 bases, with 14 bases sitting between them. The CDR3 sequence is 16 residues long. CDR3: CASSLPGQYSYNEQFF. CDR3 DNA: TGTGCCAGCAGTCTTCCGGGACAATACTCCTACAATGAGCAGTTCTTC.

CDR3 in amino acids: CASRETGQYGYTF. The CDR3 nucleotides read TGTGCCAGCAGGGAGACAGGGCAGTATGGCTACACCTTC. The genes are TRBV12-3 or TRBV12-4 and TRBJ1-2, with 7 bases aligning to TRBD1. The CDR3 covers 13 residues. V trimming: 6 bases; J trimming: 5 bases; junction bases outside the gene matches: 6.

This chain links TRBV28 with TRBJ2-7, with TRBD1 identical over 8 bases. Germline V gene sequence: CDR1 MDHEN, CDR2 SYDVKM. The V and J ends lost 2 bases and 0 bases, in that order; junction bases with no gene match: 6. The CDR3 sequence is 16 residues long. CDR3: CASSLNPGTGSYEQYF. In DNA, the CDR3 is TGTGCCAGCAGTTTAAACCCCGGGACAGGCTCCTACGAGCAGTACTTC.

This clonotype has more than one count but fewer than ten. This rearrangement joins TRBV5-6 to TRBJ2-2, with D possibly TRBD2 on 6 matching bases. Germline loops: CDR1 SGHDT, CDR2 YYEEEE. The V gene lost 2 bases and the J gene lost 5 bases, with 13 bases spanning the gap. The CDR3 contains 15 residues. The CDR3 reads CASSFVLAGTGELFF. CDR3 nucleotides: TGTGCCAGCAGCTTCGTCCTCGCGGGGACCGGGGAGCTGTTTTTT.

This clonotype was counted between two and nine times. The chain uses TRBV7-9 and TRBJ2-5; a weak D match, TRBD1 (5 bases). Germline assignment: CDR1 SEHNR and CDR2 FQNEAQ (reference sequence). V was cut by 1 base and J by 2 bases, with 14 bases left in between. The CDR3 runs to 16 residues. CDR3 nucleotides: TGTGCCAGCAGCTTAGGCGGTAGGGGATCTCAAGAGACCCAGTACTTC. It yields the protein CASSLGGRGSQETQYF.

This clonotype appeared many times. V and J are TRBV12-3 or TRBV12-4 and TRBJ2-5; 7 bases map to TRBD1. This CDR3 region has 19 residues. V lost 4 bases and J lost 2; bases outside the gene matches: 19. CDR3 in DNA: TGTGCCAGCAGTTCGCGGTCGCAGGGGGAAAAGCTTTTGCAAGAGACCCAGTACTTC. It encodes CASSSRSQGEKLLQETQYF.

This clonotype was picked up many times. The chain uses TRBV7-2 and TRBJ1-5; D is possibly TRBD1 (6 bases). V lost 2 bases and J lost 5, with 13 bases in between. Germline CDR1 and CDR2: SGHTA and FQGNSA. The CDR3 loop spans 15 amino acids. The CDR3 nucleotides read TGTGCCAGCAGCTTAAGGGGGGAATTTTATCAGCCCCAGCATTTT. Protein product: CASSLRGEFYQPQHF. The variable domain in full, completed from reference TRBV7-2 and TRBJ1-5, reads GAGVSQSPSNKVTEKGKDVELRCDPISGHTALYWYRQSLGQGLEFLIYFQGNSAPDKSGLPSDRFSAERTGGSVSTLTIQRTQQEDSAVYLCASSLRGEFYQPQHFGDGTRLSIL.

For this clonotype: A read error may account for a junction end that differs from germline. The chain is built from TRBV7-3 and TRBJ2-7; 7 bases align to TRBD2. CDR1 SGHTA and CDR2 FQGTGA come from the germline V gene. This CDR3 is built from 15 residues. CDR3 sequence (DNA): TGTTCCAGCAGCCAGACCACAGCGGGATCAGAGGAGCAGTACTTC. Translating gives CSSSQTTAGSEEQYF. Full variable domain (rest looked up from reference TRBV7-3 and TRBJ2-7): GAGVSQTPSNKVTEKGKYVELRCDPISGHTALYWYRQSLGQGPEFLIYFQGTGAADDSGLPNDRFFAVRPEGSVSTLKIQRTERGDSAVYLCSSSQTTAGSEEQYFGPGTRLTVT.

V usage is TRBV5-3 and J usage is TRBJ2-1; the match to TRBD1 covers 7 bases. TRBV5-3 qualifies as an ORF whose function is uncertain. With V trimmed by 8 bases and J by 3 bases, 11 bases remained unmatched. This CDR3 spans 15 amino acids. The CDR3 coding sequence is TGTGCCAGCAGCCCCGACAGGGCATTCTACAATGAGCAGTTCTTC. This translates into CASSPDRAFYNEQFF.

The V call is TRBV2, the J call TRBJ1-1; 8 bases are shared with TRBD1. From germline, CDR1 is SNHLY and CDR2 FYNNEI. The junction had 4 bases not matched to a gene; V was cut back by 4 bases and J by 0 bases. The CDR3 totals 15 residues. The CDR3 DNA is TGTGCCAGCAGTGTGACAGGGGCTATGAACACTGAAGCTTTCTTT. It translates to CASSVTGAMNTEAFF.

This clonotype was found many times. The gene calls are TRBV6-1 and TRBJ1-5; maybe TRBD1 (6 bases). The CDR3 covers 15 residues. V lost 1 base to trimming and J lost 2 bases, with 9 bases between them. Germline lookup yields CDR1 MNHNS and CDR2 SASEGT. The CDR3 bases are TGTGCCAGCAGTGAAGGCGAGGGGGGCAATCAGCCCCAGCATTTT. It encodes CASSEGEGGNQPQHF.

This clonotype was picked up many times. The CDR3 protein is CASSMGVAGSTDTQYF. DNA for the CDR3: TGTGCCAGCAGCATGGGGGTAGCGGGATCCACAGATACGCAGTATTTT. The genes are TRBV7-2 and TRBJ2-3, with 8 bases identical to TRBD2. The junction had 9 bases not matched to a gene; V was cut back by 5 bases and J by 2 bases. This CDR3 region has 16 residues. Germline CDR1 reads SGHTA; CDR2 reads FQGNSA.

The chain combines TRBV7-2 with TRBJ2-2; TRBD2 might be the D (6 bases). V was cut by 1 base and J by 4 bases, with 22 bases left in between. This CDR3 has 19 amino acids. The V gene's germline CDR1 is SGHTA and CDR2 FQGNSA. Here the CDR3 DNA reads TGTGCCAGCAGCTTAGTTCTTTCAGTAGGCCTAGCGTTCACCGGGGAGCTGTTTTTT. It yields the protein CASSLVLSVGLAFTGELFF.

This clonotype appeared a few times. The chain has TRBV6-1 and TRBJ2-2; possible D gene TRBD2, 7 bases. V was clipped by 6 bases and J by 6 bases, with 14 bases between them. The CDR3 is made up of 14 amino acids. Germline V CDR1 and CDR2: MNHNS, SASEGT. Here the CDR3 DNA reads TGTGCCAGCAGGACTCTAGGGGGGGCCGGGGAGCTGTTTTTT. This encodes CASRTLGGAGELFF.

This clonotype has only a few counts. The rearrangement links TRBV7-9 to TRBJ2-7, with unresolved D. Trimming took off 2 bases at V and 7 bases at J, with 15 bases between the two ends. The germline CDR1 and CDR2 sequences are SEHNR and FQNEAQ (reference sequence). CDR3 length: 14 amino acids. CDR3 sequence (DNA): TGTGCCAGCAGCTTAAACAACCAAATGGGGGAGCAGTACTTC. Its translation is CASSLNNQMGEQYF.

This clonotype was recorded a few times. V usage is TRBV7-9 and J usage is TRBJ1-1; unclear D gene. This CDR3 is 13 amino acids long. V gave up 5 bases and J gave up 6 bases, with 13 bases separating them. The germline V gene encodes CDR1 SEHNR and CDR2 FQNEAQ (reference sequence). The CDR3 sequence: CASSPDEVSEAFF. In DNA form, the CDR3 reads TGTGCCAGCAGCCCGGATGAGGTATCTGAAGCTTTCTTT.

J is TRBJ2-3 and V is TRBV27, with 10 bases identical to TRBD2. Germline loops: CDR1 MNHEY, CDR2 SMNVEV (reference sequence). V dropped 6 bases and J dropped 4; count of bases not matched to a gene: 7. This CDR3 region has 15 residues. DNA of the CDR3: TGTGCCAGCAGACCGGGACTAGCGAGGGCAGATACGCAGTATTTT. Its translation is CASRPGLARADTQYF.

The chain recombines TRBV11-1 with TRBJ1-2, with unresolved D. V was pared by 5 bases and J by 7 bases, with 11 bases between. Germline CDR1 and CDR2: SGHAT and FQDESV (reference sequence). The CDR3 has 12 residues. The CDR3 is CASSQREFGYTF. CDR3 in DNA: TGTGCCAGCAGCCAGCGGGAGTTTGGCTACACCTTC.

The sample holds a few counts of this clonotype. The chain is built from TRBV11-2 and TRBJ1-2; D unclear. The germline V and J ends were trimmed by 1 base and 6 bases, with 9 bases remaining between them. The CDR3 is 13 amino acids. Per germline, CDR1 SGHAT and CDR2 FQNNGV. The CDR3 reads CASSLVGSDGYTF. CDR3 in DNA: TGTGCCAGCAGCTTAGTGGGGTCCGATGGCTACACCTTC.

This chain uses TRBV12-3 or TRBV12-4 with TRBJ2-3; D may be TRBD1 (6 bases). Trimming removed 5 bases at V and 5 bases at J, with 11 bases between. The CDR3 is 13 amino acids. In DNA, the CDR3 is TGTGCCAGCAGTATCGGACAGCGAGATACGCAGTATTTT. Translating gives CASSIGQRDTQYF.

This chain links TRBV28 with TRBJ1-1, with D perhaps matching TRBD1 (5 bases). CDR1 and CDR2 (germline): MDHEN, SYDVKM. Trimming stripped 6 bases from V and 5 bases from J, with 19 bases between. CDR3 size: 15 residues. The CDR3 protein is CASSLGTVGGTEAFF. Here the CDR3 DNA reads TGTGCCAGCAGCCTCGGGACCGTGGGAGGGACTGAAGCTTTCTTT. The full variable domain, in which reference TRBV28 and TRBJ1-1 provide the parts outside the CDR3, is DVKVTQSSRYLVKRTGEKVFLECVQDMDHENMFWYRQDPGLGLRLIYFSYDVKMKEKGDIPEGYSVSREKKERFSLILESASTNQTSMYLCASSLGTVGGTEAFFGQGTRLTVV.

The V call is TRBV19, the J call TRBJ2-1, with 11 bases aligning to TRBD2. Germline CDR1 LNHDA, CDR2 SQIVND (reference sequence). The V and J ends lost 4 bases and 6 bases, in that order; junction bases with no gene match: 11. CDR3 length: 17 amino acids. This CDR3 is CASSTYKGLAGGNEQFF. In DNA form, the CDR3 reads TGTGCCAGTAGTACCTATAAAGGTCTAGCGGGAGGCAATGAGCAGTTCTTC.